A selection of T cell receptor beta chains follows, all from one sample in a study of blood T cell repertoires in COVID-19. The data were produced by immunoSEQ multiplex PCR, yet TCRdb's version contains in-frame clones alone and is incomplete. This sample has roughly 380,000 clones, with more than 85% found just once. Sequenced sample: PBMCs or T cells enriched from blood (not recorded which). These receptors were obtained from a woman between 25 and 40 years old who had recovered from COVID-19. Each CDR3 is given with its conserved first and last residue. A D gene is named only where the DNA matches it firmly.

TRBD1	TRBV6-5	15	TRBJ1-5	CASSLRQGSNQPQHF
.	TRBV7-8	13	TRBJ2-7	CASTLGGSYEQYF
TRBD1	TRBV6-5	15	TRBJ2-3	CASRTGTGDTDTQYF
.	TRBV5-1	14	TRBJ2-7	CASSLDTGNYEQYF
.	TRBV19	14	TRBJ2-6	CASSMGAGANVLTF
TRBD2	TRBV7-2	14	TRBJ2-5	CASSLAPGTKTQYF
.	TRBV2	16	TRBJ1-2	CASSEGGRANNYGYTF
.	TRBV13	13	TRBJ1-1	CASSSQVVTEAFF
TRBD2	TRBV11-2	18	TRBJ2-7	CASSLEPTLLAGNHEQYF
TRBD2	TRBV15	15	TRBJ2-1	CATRLAGGSYNEQFF
TRBD1	TRBV3-1/TRBV3-2	14	TRBJ1-3	CASRDRGSGNTIYF
.	TRBV5-8	15	TRBJ1-6	CASGLFGDYNSPLHF
TRBD2	TRBV5-1	15	TRBJ2-5	CASSLAGTRGETQYF
TRBD1	TRBV6-5	14	TRBJ1-5	CASRRTGINQPQHF
.	TRBV29-1	14	TRBJ2-1	CSVYSGGPRGEQFF
TRBD2	TRBV9	14	TRBJ2-5	CASSGGGRGETQYF
.	TRBV18	15	TRBJ2-2	CASSPPQGNTGELFF
TRBD1	TRBV5-4	17	TRBJ2-2	CASSQGVAGINTGELFF
.	TRBV19	13	TRBJ2-4	CASTGLAKNIQYF
.	TRBV20-1	11	TRBJ2-5	CSANSQETQYF
TRBD2	TRBV30	16	TRBJ2-3	CAWSAERGSGWDTQYF
.	TRBV7-2	14	TRBJ2-4	CASSFQQGKNIQYF
.	TRBV19	14	TRBJ2-1	CASRAADRYNEQFF
.	TRBV6-5	13	TRBJ2-1	CASSYSDRLEQFF
.	TRBV6-4	15	TRBJ2-7	CASSEGAGRSYEQYF
TRBD1	TRBV19	14	TRBJ1-1	CASSISGGRTEAFF
TRBD1	TRBV4-1	14	TRBJ2-7	CASSSGTGFGEQYF
TRBD1	TRBV6-5	14	TRBJ1-2	CASSEGQGNYGYTF
TRBD2	TRBV3-1/TRBV3-2	15	TRBJ2-7	CASSQVASGNFEQYF
TRBD2	TRBV11-2	13	TRBJ2-7	CASGDYQTYEQYF
.	TRBV30	14	TRBJ2-7	CAWSVRAGSYEQYF
.	TRBV7-2	15	TRBJ1-6	CASSLITVQDSPLHF
TRBD2	TRBV4-1	17	TRBJ2-1	CASSHVAGGTSYNEQFF
TRBD1	TRBV29-1	8	TRBJ1-1	CSGDRGFF
.	TRBV2	14	TRBJ1-4	CASSVDRHNEKLFF
TRBD2	TRBV7-3	16	TRBJ2-1	CASSPRASGGAYEQFF
TRBD2	TRBV7-9	16	TRBJ2-3	CASSARTSGSIDTQYF
TRBD2	TRBV10-3	16	TRBJ2-7	CAISFIAGVTPYEQYF
TRBD1	TRBV27	15	TRBJ1-6	CASSLWDRGNSPLHF
TRBD1	TRBV5-1	17	TRBJ1-3	CASSLGQGALAGNTIYF
TRBD1	TRBV7-2	13	TRBJ1-5	CASSGDRAQPQHF
.	TRBV7-9	13	TRBJ2-7	CASSLGPSYEQYF
TRBD1	TRBV19	15	TRBJ2-7	CASSSWTGLIYEQYF
.	TRBV14	16	TRBJ1-2	CASSLIRDSINYGYTF
TRBD2	TRBV5-1	13	TRBJ2-1	CASGRTSHNEQFF
TRBD2	TRBV5-4	14	TRBJ2-5	CASSPGGSVETQYF
.	TRBV7-2	13	TRBJ2-7	CASSLRDNREQYF
TRBD2	TRBV27	15	TRBJ2-7	CASSPGGARGYEQYF
.	TRBV5-1	15	TRBJ1-5	CASSFGAGGNQPQHF
.	TRBV2	14	TRBJ1-1	CASLISPGNTEAFF